What follows is one T cell receptor (beta chain) and its context. The antigen is unknown. This entry belongs to a study of T cells in Graves' hyperthyroidism and ophthalmopathy. About the study: Peripheral blood was acquired at first diagnosis, ahead of any therapy whatsoever.

Diagnosis relied on clinical symptoms, serum thyroxine and TRAb, thyroid ultrasound and orbital computed tomography. What was amplified from RNA transcripts were TCR beta CDR3 regions. In the first-round RT-PCR of the TCR CDR3, the HTBI primer set was used. TCRdb reprocessed the multiplex PCR reads via MiXCR and lists one record per CDR3 protein. The sample comprises approximately 350,000 distinct CDR3 sequences, approximately 14% of which are singletons, and approximately 19% rests with the top ten. Study results and limitations: From stable hyperthyroidism, ophthalmopathy was set apart by a 13 V-J model.

Trimming took 9 bases from V and 5 from J; bases not matched to a gene: 7. There are 13 residues in the CDR3. Germline CDR1 is KGHDR and CDR2 is SFDVKD. The TCR was taken from a woman aged 60 to 75 with Graves' ophthalmopathy. The specimen sequenced was blood. The chain carries TRBV24-1 and TRBJ2-7; 9 positions match TRBD1. Here the CDR3 DNA reads TGTGCCACCGGGACAGGGACCTGGGACGAGCAGTACTTC. Protein: CATGTGTWDEQYF.